This TCR beta chain derives from a study of control samples from healthy donors and cancer patients. Germline lookup yields CDR1 SGHNT and CDR2 YYREEE (reference sequence). V dropped 0 bases and J dropped 3 bases, with 10 bases sitting between them. The CDR3 runs to 15 residues. Using immunoSEQ multiplex PCR, the repertoire was profiled, and TCRdb retains in-frame clones only, with some absent. The data hold approximately 90,000 clones, with approximately 84% observed a single time. The sequencing input was PBMCs. The J gene is TRBJ2-1, the V gene TRBV5-4; a possible D gene is TRBD2 (5 bases). This TCR derives from a man in his sixties or seventies with lung cancer. This chain's CDR3 is CASSLASRGYNEQFF. The CDR3 DNA follows: TGTGCCAGCAGCTTGGCTAGTCGGGGCTACAATGAGCAGTTCTTC. Complete variable domain (other parts from reference TRBV5-4 and TRBJ2-1): ETGVTQSPTHLIKTRGQQVTLRCSSQSGHNTVSWYQQALGQGPQFIFQYYREEENGRGNFPPRFSGLQFPNYSSELNVNALELDDSALYLCASSLASRGYNEQFFGPGTRLTVL.